The 5 T cell receptor beta chains in this list originate from one sample, sequenced in a study of cytomegalovirus exposure and HLA in healthy donors. The PCR was carried out with 60 Vbeta primers and 13 Jbeta primers. Sequenced by immunoSEQ multiplex PCR; TCRdb stores in-frame clones only, minus some. Here the sample spans under 150,000 clones, under 85% being singletons. Sequencing was done on a sample of PBMCs. The receptors stem from a boy younger than 18 in good health and CMV-seronegative.

The chain links TRBV4-1 to TRBJ2-5; D remains ambiguous. The CDR3 totals 16 residues. V was cut by 2 bases and J by 0 bases, with 13 bases left in between. Germline CDR1 reads MGHRA; CDR2 reads YSYEKL. The CDR3 sequence is CASSQTLNLYQETQYF. The CDR3 DNA follows: TGCGCCAGCAGCCAAACGCTGAACCTATACCAAGAGACCCAGTACTTC.

V is TRBV30 and J is TRBJ2-7; TRBD2 might be the D (5 bases). V lost 3 bases, J lost 3 bases, and 12 bases lay in between. The germline gives CDR1 GTSNPN, CDR2 SVGIG (reference sequence). This CDR3 comprises 13 residues. CDR3 region: CAWSGRTYYEQYF. The DNA of the CDR3 is TGTGCCTGGAGCGGACGGACTTACTACGAGCAGTACTTC.

The CDR3 nucleotides are TGTGCCAGCAGCGCCGGATTACTAGCGGAAAACACCGGGGAGCTGTTTTTT. Translated: CASSAGLLAENTGELFF. V is TRBV9 and J is TRBJ2-2; 8 positions agree with TRBD2. Germline-derived CDR1 and CDR2 are SGDLS and YYNGEE. CDR3 length: 17 residues. J gave up 2 bases and V 3 bases, and 9 bases lay outside the gene matches. Looking up the rest from reference TRBV9 and TRBJ2-2 gives the full variable domain: DSGVTQTPKHLITATGQRVTLRCSPRSGDLSVYWYQQSLDQGLQFLIQYYNGEERAKGNILERFSAQQFPDLHSELNLSSLELGDSALYFCASSAGLLAENTGELFFGEGSRLTVL.

The J gene is TRBJ2-2, the V gene TRBV10-3; 10 bases match TRBD2. V was clipped by 5 bases and J by 2 bases; unmatched bases: 5. The germline V gene has CDR1 ENHRY and CDR2 SYGVKD. This CDR3 region has 16 residues. CDR3 residues: CAISRLAGVNTGELFF. CDR3 in DNA: TGTGCCATCAGTCGGCTAGCGGGGGTAAACACCGGGGAGCTGTTTTTT.

This clone was seen at least ten times. DNA of the CDR3: TGTGCCAGCAGTGAACTAGCGGGGGGGCCAGAGACCCAGTACTTC. Its protein product is CASSELAGGPETQYF. The chain has TRBV6-1 and TRBJ2-5, with 12 bases aligning to TRBD2. After removal of 2 bases from V and 4 bases from J, the junction contained 2 bases not matched to a gene. Germline assignment: CDR1 MNHNS and CDR2 SASEGT. The CDR3 sequence is 15 residues long.